This note documents a single TCR beta chain sequence. This entry comes from a study of T cell changes during pregnancy in multiple sclerosis. Here immunoSEQ multiplex PCR was the method, and the copy in TCRdb shows in-frame clones only, minus some. The repertoire has more than 55,000 clones, 91% of them found once; the top ten carry 1% to 1.5%. The CDR3 totals 13 residues. J lost 3 bases, V lost 4 bases, and 2 bases had no gene match. In germline, CDR1 is SGHTA, CDR2 FQGNSA. Sequences were derived from peripheral blood, sampled after pregnancy. The chain employs TRBV7-2 and TRBJ1-1; TRBD1 agrees at 7 bases. This TCR was recovered from a female donor in good health, enrolled as a control in a pregnancy study. This CDR3 is CASSYTGDTEAFF. In nucleotides, the CDR3 is TGTGCCAGCAGCTACACAGGGGACACTGAAGCTTTCTTT.